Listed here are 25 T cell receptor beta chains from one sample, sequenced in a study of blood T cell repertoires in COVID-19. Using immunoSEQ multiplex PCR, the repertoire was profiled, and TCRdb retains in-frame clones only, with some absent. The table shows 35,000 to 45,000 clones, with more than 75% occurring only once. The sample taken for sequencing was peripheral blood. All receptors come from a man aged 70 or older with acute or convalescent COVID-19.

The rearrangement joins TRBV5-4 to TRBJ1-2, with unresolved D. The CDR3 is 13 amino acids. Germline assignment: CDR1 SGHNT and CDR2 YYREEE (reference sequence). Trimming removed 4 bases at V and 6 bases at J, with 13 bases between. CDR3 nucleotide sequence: TGTGCCAGCAGCCTCAGGCCATCGGATGGCTACACCTTC. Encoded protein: CASSLRPSDGYTF.

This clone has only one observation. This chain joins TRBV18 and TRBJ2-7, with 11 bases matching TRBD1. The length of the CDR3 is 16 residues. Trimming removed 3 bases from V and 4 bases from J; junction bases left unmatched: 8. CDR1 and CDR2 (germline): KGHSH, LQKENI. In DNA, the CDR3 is TGTGCCAGCTCACCGCTCGGGACAGGGGGAGGTTACGAGCAGTACTTC. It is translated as CASSPLGTGGGYEQYF.

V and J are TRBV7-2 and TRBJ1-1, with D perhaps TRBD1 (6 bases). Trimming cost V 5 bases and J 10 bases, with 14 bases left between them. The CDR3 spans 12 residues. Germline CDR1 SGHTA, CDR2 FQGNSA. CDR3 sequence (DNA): TGTGCCAGCAGCCCTAGACAGGTCGGAGCTTTCTTT. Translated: CASSPRQVGAFF. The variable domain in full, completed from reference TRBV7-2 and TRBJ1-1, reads GAGVSQSPSNKVTEKGKDVELRCDPISGHTALYWYRQSLGQGLEFLIYFQGNSAPDKSGLPSDRFSAERTGGSVSTLTIQRTQQEDSAVYLCASSPRQVGAFFGQGTRLTVV.

This CDR3 is CASSLVAGQNNSPLHF. Here the CDR3 DNA reads TGCGCCAGCAGCTTGGTCGCTGGACAGAATAATTCACCCCTCCACTTT. The chain recombines TRBV5-1 with TRBJ1-6; D possibly corresponds to TRBD1 (6 bases). Germline CDR1 SGHRS, CDR2 YFSETQ. The length of the CDR3 is 16 residues. Trimming cost V 0 bases and J 5 bases, with 12 bases left between them. Looking up the rest from reference TRBV5-1 and TRBJ1-6 gives the full variable domain: KAGVTQTPRYLIKTRGQQVTLSCSPISGHRSVSWYQQTPGQGLQFLFEYFSETQRNKGNFPGRFSGRQFSNSRSEMNVSTLELGDSALYLCASSLVAGQNNSPLHFGNGTRLTVT.

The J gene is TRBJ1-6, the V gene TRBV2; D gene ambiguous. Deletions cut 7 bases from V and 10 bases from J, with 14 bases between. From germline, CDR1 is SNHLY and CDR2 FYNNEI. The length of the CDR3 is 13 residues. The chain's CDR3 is CASTREKGSPLHF. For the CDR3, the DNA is TGTGCCAGCACTAGGGAGAAGGGCTCACCCCTCCACTTT.

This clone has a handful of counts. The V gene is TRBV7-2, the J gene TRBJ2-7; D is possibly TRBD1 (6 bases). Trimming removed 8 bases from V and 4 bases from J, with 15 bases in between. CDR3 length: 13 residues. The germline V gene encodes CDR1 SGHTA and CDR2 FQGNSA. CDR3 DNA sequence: TGTGCCAGCCGCAGCGGCAGGGGATACGAGCAGTACTTC. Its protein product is CASRSGRGYEQYF.

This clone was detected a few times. The CDR3 bases are TGTGCCAGCTCGGATTCAGGGGGACCCCTCGGGGCTTTCTTT. This encodes CASSDSGGPLGAFF. The chain is built from TRBV18 and TRBJ1-1, with 7 bases identical to TRBD1. This CDR3 comprises 14 residues. Per germline, CDR1 KGHSH and CDR2 LQKENI. Trimming removed 6 bases from V and 11 bases from J; junction bases left unmatched: 15.

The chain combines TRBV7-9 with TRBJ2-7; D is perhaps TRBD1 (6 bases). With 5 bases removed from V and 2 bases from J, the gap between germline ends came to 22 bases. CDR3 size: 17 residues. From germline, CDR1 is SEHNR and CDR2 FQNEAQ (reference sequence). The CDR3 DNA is TGTGCCAGCAGCCCATTCCTTACCTCCGGGACAACCTACGAGCAGTACTTC. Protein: CASSPFLTSGTTYEQYF.

The CDR3 DNA follows: TGTGCCAGCACCTTAAGGCAGGGGGCCGGCACCGGGGAGCTGTTTTTT. It is translated as CASTLRQGAGTGELFF. This sequence joins TRBV2 and TRBJ2-2; TRBD1 matches 8 bases. The ends lost 7 bases at V and 4 bases at J; junction bases unmatched: 11. Germline CDR1 reads SNHLY; CDR2 reads FYNNEI. The CDR3 runs 16 residues.

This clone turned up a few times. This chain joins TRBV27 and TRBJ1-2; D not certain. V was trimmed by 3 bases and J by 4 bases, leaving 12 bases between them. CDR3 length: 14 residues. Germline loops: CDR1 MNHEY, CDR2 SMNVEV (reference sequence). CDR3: CASSLDRWAYGYTF. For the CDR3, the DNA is TGTGCCAGCAGTTTGGATAGGTGGGCCTATGGCTACACCTTC.

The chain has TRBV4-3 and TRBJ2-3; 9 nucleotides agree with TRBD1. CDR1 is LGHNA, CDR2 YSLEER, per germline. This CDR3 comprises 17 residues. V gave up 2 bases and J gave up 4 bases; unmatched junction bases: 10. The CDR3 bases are TGCGCCAGCAGCCAATTAGCCGGGACAGGGCGCCCAGATACGCAGTATTTT. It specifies CASSQLAGTGRPDTQYF.

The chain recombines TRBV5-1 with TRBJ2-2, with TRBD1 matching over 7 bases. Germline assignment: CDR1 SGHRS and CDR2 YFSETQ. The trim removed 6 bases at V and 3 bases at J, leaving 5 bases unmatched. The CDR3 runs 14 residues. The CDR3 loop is CASKQGQDTGELFF. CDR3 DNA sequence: TGCGCCAGCAAACAAGGACAGGACACCGGGGAGCTGTTTTTT.

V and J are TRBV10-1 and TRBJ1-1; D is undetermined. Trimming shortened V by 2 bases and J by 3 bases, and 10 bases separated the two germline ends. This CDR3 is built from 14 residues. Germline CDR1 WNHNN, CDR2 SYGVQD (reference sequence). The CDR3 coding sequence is TGCGCCAGCAGTGAGGATTCGCGATACACTGAAGCTTTCTTT. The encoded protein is CASSEDSRYTEAFF.

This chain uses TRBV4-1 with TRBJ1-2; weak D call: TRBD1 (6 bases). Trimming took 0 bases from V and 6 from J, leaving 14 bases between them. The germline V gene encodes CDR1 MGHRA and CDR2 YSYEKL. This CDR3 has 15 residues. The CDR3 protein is CASSQEPRGTDGYTF. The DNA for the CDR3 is TGCGCCAGCAGCCAAGAACCCAGGGGAACGGATGGCTACACCTTC.

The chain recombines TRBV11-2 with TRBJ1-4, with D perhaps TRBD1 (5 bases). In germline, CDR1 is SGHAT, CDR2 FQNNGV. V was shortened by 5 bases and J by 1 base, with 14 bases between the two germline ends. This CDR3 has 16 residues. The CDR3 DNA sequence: TGTGCCAGCAGCCCAGGGTGGCGGGGAACTAATGAAAAACTGTTTTTT. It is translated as CASSPGWRGTNEKLFF.

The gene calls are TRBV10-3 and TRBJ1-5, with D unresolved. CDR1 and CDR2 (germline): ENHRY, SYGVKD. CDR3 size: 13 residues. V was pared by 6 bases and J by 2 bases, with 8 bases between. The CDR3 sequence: CAIRRQGNQPQHF. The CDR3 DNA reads TGTGCCATCAGGAGACAAGGCAATCAGCCCCAGCATTTT.

The CDR3 nucleotides are TGTGCCAGCAGATCCACAGGGGCCAATCAGCCCCAGCATTTT. The encoded protein is CASRSTGANQPQHF. The rearrangement links TRBV27 to TRBJ1-5, with 7 bases lining up with TRBD1. This CDR3 is 14 amino acids long. The J segment lost 3 bases and the V segment lost 6 bases, leaving 5 bases of the junction unmatched. Germline CDR1 MNHEY, CDR2 SMNVEV (reference sequence).

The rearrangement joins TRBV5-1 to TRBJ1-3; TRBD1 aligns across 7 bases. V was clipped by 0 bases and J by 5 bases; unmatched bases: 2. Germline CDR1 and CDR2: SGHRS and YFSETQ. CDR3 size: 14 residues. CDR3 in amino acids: CASSLGGGRNTIYF. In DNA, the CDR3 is TGCGCCAGCAGCTTGGGAGGGGGCAGAAACACCATATATTTT.

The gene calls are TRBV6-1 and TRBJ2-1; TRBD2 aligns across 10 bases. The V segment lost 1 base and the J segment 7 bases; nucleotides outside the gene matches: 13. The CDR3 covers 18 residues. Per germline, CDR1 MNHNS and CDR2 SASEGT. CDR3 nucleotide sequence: TGTGCCAGCAGTGAAGGGAGGGGGCTAGCGGGGGTTTCAAATGAGCAGTTCTTC. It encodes CASSEGRGLAGVSNEQFF.

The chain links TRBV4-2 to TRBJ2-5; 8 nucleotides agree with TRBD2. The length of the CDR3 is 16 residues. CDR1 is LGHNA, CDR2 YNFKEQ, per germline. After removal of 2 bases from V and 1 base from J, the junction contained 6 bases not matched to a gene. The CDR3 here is CASSQIGGAIQETQYF. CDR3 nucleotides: TGTGCCAGCAGCCAAATCGGGGGGGCTATCCAAGAGACCCAGTACTTC.

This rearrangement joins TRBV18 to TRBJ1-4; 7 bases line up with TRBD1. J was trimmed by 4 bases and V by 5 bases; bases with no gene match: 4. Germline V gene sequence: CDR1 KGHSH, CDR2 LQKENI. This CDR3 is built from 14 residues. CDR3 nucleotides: TGTGCCAGCTCATTGGACAGGAGTAATGAAAAACTGTTTTTT. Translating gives CASSLDRSNEKLFF.

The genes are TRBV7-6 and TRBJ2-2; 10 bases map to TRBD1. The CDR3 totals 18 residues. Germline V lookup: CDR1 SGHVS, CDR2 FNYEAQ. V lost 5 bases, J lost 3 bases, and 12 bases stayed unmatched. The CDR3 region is CASSPIPTGQGDTGELFF. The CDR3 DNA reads TGTGCCAGCAGCCCCATCCCGACCGGACAGGGGGACACCGGGGAGCTGTTTTTT.

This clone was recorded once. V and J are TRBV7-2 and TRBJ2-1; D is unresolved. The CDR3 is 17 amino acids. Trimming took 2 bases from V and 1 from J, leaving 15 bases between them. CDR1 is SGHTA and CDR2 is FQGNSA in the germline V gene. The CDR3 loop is CASSLNPLPRSYNEQFF. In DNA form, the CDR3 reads TGTGCCAGCAGCTTAAACCCGCTTCCTCGGTCCTACAATGAGCAGTTCTTC.

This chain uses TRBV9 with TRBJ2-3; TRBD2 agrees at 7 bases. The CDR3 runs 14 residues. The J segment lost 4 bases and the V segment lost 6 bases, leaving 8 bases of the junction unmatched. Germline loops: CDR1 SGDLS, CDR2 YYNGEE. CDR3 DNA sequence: TGTGCCAGCACGAGGAGCGGGGTGCCAGATACGCAGTATTTT. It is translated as CASTRSGVPDTQYF. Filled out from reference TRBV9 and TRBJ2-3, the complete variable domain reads DSGVTQTPKHLITATGQRVTLRCSPRSGDLSVYWYQQSLDQGLQFLIQYYNGEERAKGNILERFSAQQFPDLHSELNLSSLELGDSALYFCASTRSGVPDTQYFGPGTRLTVL.

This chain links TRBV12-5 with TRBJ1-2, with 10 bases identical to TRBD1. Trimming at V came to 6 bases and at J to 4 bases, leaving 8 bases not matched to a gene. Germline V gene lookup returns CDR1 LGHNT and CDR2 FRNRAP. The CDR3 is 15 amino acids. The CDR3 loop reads CASGLDRGQGYGYTF. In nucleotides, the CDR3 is TGTGCTAGTGGCCTCGACAGGGGGCAAGGCTATGGCTACACCTTC.